This T cell receptor beta chain was sequenced in a study of fetal regulatory T cell absence and autoimmunity. Study details: Exocrine pancreas autoimmunity occurred in IPEX patients lacking clinical diabetes. Study results and caveats: Pancreas TCRs were oligoclonally enriched versus cord blood, some clones over 100-fold.

As concerns this clone: Its specificity is not known.

Sequencing was at survey level. The repertoire was sequenced with immunoSEQ multiplex PCR; TCRdb's copy has only in-frame clones and lacks some. The table shows about 95,000 clones, with approximately 75% occurring only once. Trimming removed 6 bases from V and 5 bases from J, with 10 bases in between. CDR1 MNHEY and CDR2 SMNVEV come from the germline V gene (reference sequence). The CDR3 spans 12 residues. The sequenced sample consisted of pancreas tissue. The gene calls are TRBV27 and TRBJ1-1; D remains ambiguous. This clonotype was sampled from a male donor with IPEX syndrome. CDR3 DNA: TGTGCCAGCAGAAAAGGTGGGACTGAAGCTTTCTTT. Translating it yields CASRKGGTEAFF.